This T cell receptor (beta chain) was captured in a study of cytomegalovirus exposure and HLA in healthy donors. Study-level points and caveats: Researchers catalogued about 150 TCR beta chains as cytomegalovirus-associated. Prior analysis indicated that the majority of TCR beta V segments exhibited productivity approximately 90% or approximately 30% of the time.

Primers: 60 Vbeta forward and 13 Jbeta reverse. Per the original data handling: Later, an analysis found about 83 million unique TCR beta chains, and around 10 million of these were shared. Measured with immunoSEQ multiplex PCR; TCRdb has only the in-frame clones, and not every one. V and J calls plus clone size are reproduced from that table; the DNA served to infer D and trimming. The data contain roughly 90,000 clones, around 70% of them seen just once; the ten biggest clones take up 20% to 25%. A remark on this clone: Its antigen is as yet unknown.

This TCR was recovered from a man in his thirties or forties in good health and CMV-seropositive. The sequenced sample was PBMCs.

In DNA form, the CDR3 reads TGCGCCAGCAGCCAAGACGGGGACAGGGATGGCACAGATACGCAGTATTTT. It is translated as CASSQDGDRDGTDTQYF. The rearrangement joins TRBV4-3 to TRBJ2-3, with 9 bases fitting TRBD1. Germline values: CDR1 LGHNA, CDR2 YSLEER. The ends lost 0 bases at V and 1 base at J; junction bases unmatched: 5. The CDR3 consists of 17 residues.